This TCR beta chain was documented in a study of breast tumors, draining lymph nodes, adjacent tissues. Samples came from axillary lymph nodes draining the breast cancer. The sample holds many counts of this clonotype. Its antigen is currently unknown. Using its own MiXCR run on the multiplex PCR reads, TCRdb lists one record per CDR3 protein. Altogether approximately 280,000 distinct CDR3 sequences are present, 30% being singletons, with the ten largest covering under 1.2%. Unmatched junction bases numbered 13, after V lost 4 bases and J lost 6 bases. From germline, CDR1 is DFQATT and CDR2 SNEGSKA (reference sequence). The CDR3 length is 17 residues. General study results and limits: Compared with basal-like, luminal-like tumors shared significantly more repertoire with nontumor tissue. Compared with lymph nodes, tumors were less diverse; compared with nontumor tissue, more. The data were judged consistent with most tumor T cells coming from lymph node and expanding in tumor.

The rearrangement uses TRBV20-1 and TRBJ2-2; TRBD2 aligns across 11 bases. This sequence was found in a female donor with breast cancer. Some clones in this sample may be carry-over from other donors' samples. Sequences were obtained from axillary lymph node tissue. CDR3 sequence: CSAIVLLAGGDSGELFF. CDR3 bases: TGCAGTGCTATAGTACTCTTAGCGGGAGGGGATTCCGGGGAGCTGTTTTTT.